This T cell receptor beta chain was sequenced in a study of long-term antiretroviral therapy in people with HIV. On the study more broadly: Collection dates of the earliest samples fall about a decade before the 2015 immediate-ART recommendation.

Sequencing used immunoSEQ v3.0 at survey level. Data came from immunoSEQ multiplex PCR; TCRdb stores just in-frame clones and leaves some out. The table has about 22,000 clones, roughly 82% seen once. Study-wide findings and caveats: For ART adherence, viral resistance and therapy changes, no data were available.

Germline lookup yields CDR1 MDHEN and CDR2 SYDVKM. J lost 3 bases, V lost 5 bases, and 9 bases had no gene match. The CDR3 is 16 amino acids. A note on this clone: The target antigen is unknown.

This clonotype was sampled from a man younger than 30 with HIV. The source material was unsorted PBMCs, sampled 0.1 years before starting antiretroviral therapy. The chain is built from TRBV28 and TRBJ2-3; the match to TRBD2 covers 9 bases. The CDR3 sequence is CASSLIAGEMTDTQYF. The CDR3 bases are TGTGCCAGCAGTCTCATAGCGGGAGAAATGACAGATACGCAGTATTTT.